A single sample is the source of the 5 T cell receptor beta chains below, sequenced in a study of spatial heterogeneity in lung cancer. Noted time point: sample taken at primary tumor resection. Each CDR3 protein gets one entry after TCRdb re-called the 5' RACE reads with MiXCR. The table has about 92,000 distinct CDR3 sequences, about an eighth seen once. Specimen: PBMCs, collected at surgery. These receptors all stem from a male donor with early-stage non-small cell lung cancer.

This clonotype was recorded a few times. V usage is TRBV15 and J usage is TRBJ2-5; D ambiguous. The CDR3 spans 15 residues. V was cut by 0 bases and J by 2 bases, with 10 bases left in between. Germline assignment: CDR1 LNHNV and CDR2 YYDKDF (reference sequence). DNA for the CDR3: TGTGCCACCAGCAGAGATCTGGCAAGTCAAGAGACCCAGTACTTC. Amino acid sequence: CATSRDLASQETQYF.

This clonotype has only a few counts. This sequence joins TRBV6-5 and TRBJ2-7; the match to TRBD1 covers 7 bases. In germline, CDR1 is MNHEY, CDR2 SVGAGI. V shed 2 bases and J 2 bases; nucleotides not matched to a gene: 6. The length of the CDR3 is 15 residues. The CDR3 protein is CASSYNRGITYEQYF. CDR3 nucleotides: TGTGCCAGCAGTTACAACAGGGGAATCACCTACGAGCAGTACTTC.

The V gene is TRBV7-9, the J gene TRBJ1-1, with no clear D. Deletions cut 1 base from V and 4 bases from J, with 4 bases between. CDR3 length: 12 residues. Germline V CDR1 and CDR2: SEHNR, FQNEAQ (reference sequence). CDR3 loop: CASSLESTEAFF. The CDR3 coding sequence is TGTGCCAGCAGCTTAGAGTCCACTGAAGCTTTCTTT.

This clonotype was seen repeatedly, ten times or more. The V gene is TRBV2, the J gene TRBJ2-3; 9 bases fit TRBD2. The V gene's germline CDR1 is SNHLY and CDR2 FYNNEI. Trimming removed 7 bases from V and 2 bases from J; junction bases left unmatched: 10. The length of the CDR3 is 16 residues. The CDR3 region has the DNA TGTGCCAGCAAAGCCCGGGCTAGCGGGGCCACAGATACGCAGTATTTT. It specifies CASKARASGATDTQYF.

There are a few counts of this clonotype. V usage is TRBV5-6 and J usage is TRBJ2-3, with TRBD2 matching over 12 bases. The germline gives CDR1 SGHDT, CDR2 YYEEEE. Trimming took 5 bases from V and 6 from J; bases not matched to a gene: 10. CDR3 length equals 16 residues. CDR3 protein: CASSLGLAGPWDTQYF. The CDR3 coding sequence is TGTGCCAGCAGTCTCGGACTAGCGGGGCCTTGGGATACGCAGTATTTT.